Following are 12 T cell receptor beta chains from one sample sequenced in a study of blood T cell repertoires in COVID-19 (TCRdb year 2020). The library was produced with the immunoSEQ multiplex PCR assay. The immuneACCESS repertoire file appears here via TCRdb, limited to in-frame rearrangements. These files lack a portion of the clones; in checked studies, under half of the deficit traces to unresolved V genes, and the cause of the others is not known. The sample data list fewer than 250,000 clones, and roughly 80% of these were observed just once. The ten largest clonotypes hold under 2% of the sample. The source material was PBMCs or T cells enriched from blood (not recorded which). The receptors come from a man in his sixties who had recovered from COVID-19.

The chain carries TRBV6-5 and TRBJ2-1; D might be TRBD2 (6 bases). The V end lost 5 bases, the J end lost 10 bases, and 12 bases lay between the germline ends. The CDR3 runs 12 residues. The germline V gene has CDR1 MNHEY and CDR2 SVGAGI. As DNA, the CDR3 is TGTGCCAGCAGTCAGACCGGAGGGGAGCAGTTCTTC. Translated, it gives CASSQTGGEQFF.

This chain joins TRBV19 and TRBJ1-1; TRBD1 is a possible D gene (6 bases). Germline V gene lookup returns CDR1 LNHDA and CDR2 SQIVND (reference sequence). The V gene lost 3 bases and the J gene lost 9 bases, with 17 bases spanning the gap. The CDR3 is 14 amino acids. The CDR3, as DNA: TGTGCCAGTAGTATTAGGGACACGCCTAAAAAAGCTTTCTTT. Translation: CASSIRDTPKKAFF.

This clone occurred a few times. The DNA of the CDR3 is TGTGCCATCAGGACAGGGGTCTCCTCTGGAAACACCATATATTTT. It codes for CAIRTGVSSGNTIYF. The chain employs TRBV10-3 and TRBJ1-3, with TRBD1 identical over 8 bases. Germline V gene sequence: CDR1 ENHRY, CDR2 SYGVKD. This CDR3 region has 15 residues. With V trimmed by 6 bases and J by 0 bases, 4 bases remained unmatched.

The chain recombines TRBV3-1 (or the pseudogene TRBV3-2) with TRBJ1-6; the match to TRBD1 covers 8 bases. J lost 6 bases, V lost 5 bases, and 6 bases had no gene match. CDR1 is LGHDT and CDR2 is YNNKEL in the germline V gene (reference sequence). The CDR3 is made up of 15 amino acids. CDR3 in DNA: TGTGCCAGCAGCGTCCAGGGGGCGGGTAATTCACCCCTCCACTTT. It encodes CASSVQGAGNSPLHF.

The CDR3: CASSPNGQGGTEAFF. For the CDR3, the DNA is TGTGCCAGCTCACCTAATGGGCAGGGGGGCACTGAAGCTTTCTTT. The chain recombines TRBV18 with TRBJ1-1; 7 positions match TRBD1. Trimming at V came to 3 bases and at J to 4 bases, leaving 8 bases not matched to a gene. This CDR3 has 15 amino acids. Germline V gives CDR1 KGHSH, CDR2 LQKENI.

This clone was observed once. The CDR3, as DNA: TGCGCCAGCAGCTCGGTAGTCGGGGGTGAGACCCAGTACTTC. This codes for CASSSVVGGETQYF. The rearrangement links TRBV5-1 to TRBJ2-5, with D possibly TRBD2 on 6 matching bases. Germline-derived CDR1 and CDR2 are SGHRS and YFSETQ. This CDR3 is built from 14 residues. V was shortened by 3 bases and J by 5 bases, with 14 bases between the two germline ends.

The chain couples TRBV11-3 to TRBJ2-2; D perhaps matches TRBD1 (6 bases). This CDR3 region has 15 residues. V gave up 4 bases and J gave up 3 bases, with 12 bases separating them. Germline V gives CDR1 SGHNT, CDR2 YENEEA. CDR3 protein: CASSSLTGYTGELFF. The CDR3 DNA is TGTGCCAGCAGCTCTCTAACAGGGTACACCGGGGAGCTGTTTTTT.

With respect to this clone: The junction does not match germline at one end; this may be a read error. The genes are TRBV7-7 and TRBJ2-5; 10 nucleotides agree with TRBD2. The germline gives CDR1 SSHAT, CDR2 FNYEAQ (reference sequence). This CDR3 has 20 amino acids. CDR3 residues: CASSLAPLAGVAGGQETQYF. In DNA, the CDR3 is TGTGCTAGCAGCTTAGCCCCCTTGGCGGGCGTAGCGGGGGGACAAGAGACCCAGTACTTC.

The chain employs TRBV11-2 and TRBJ2-2; D is unresolved. CDR1 and CDR2 from the germline V gene are SGHAT and FQNNGV. CDR3 length: 13 residues. Trimming pared 1 base from V and 5 bases from J, leaving 5 bases between. CDR3 in amino acids: CASSLAGTGELFF. CDR3 DNA: TGTGCCAGCAGCTTAGCAGGAACCGGGGAGCTGTTTTTT.

The chain is built from TRBV18 and TRBJ1-4; no reliable D call. Between the trimmed V and J ends, which lost 2 bases and 7 bases, there was a span of 11 bases. Per the germline V gene, CDR1 is KGHSH and CDR2 is LQKENI. This CDR3 has 14 residues. Written as DNA, the CDR3 is TGTGCCAGCTCACCAGGACTGGGAGTTGAAAAACTGTTTTTT. This translates into CASSPGLGVEKLFF.

The chain recombines TRBV4-1 with TRBJ2-7, with D perhaps matching TRBD2 (6 bases). The CDR3 runs to 15 residues. The germline gives CDR1 MGHRA, CDR2 YSYEKL. V was shortened by 0 bases and J by 3 bases, with 12 bases between the two germline ends. In DNA, the CDR3 is TGCGCCAGCAGCCAAGATTTTAGCGGCGTCTACGAGCAGTACTTC. This translates into CASSQDFSGVYEQYF.

This chain links TRBV3-1 (or the pseudogene TRBV3-2) with TRBJ1-2; D ambiguous. Trimming pared 2 bases from V and 2 bases from J, leaving 12 bases between. The CDR3 has 15 residues. Per germline, CDR1 LGHDT and CDR2 YNNKEL (reference sequence). The CDR3 protein is CASSQSGSPNYGYTF. The CDR3 DNA sequence: TGTGCCAGCAGCCAAAGTGGGAGCCCCAACTATGGCTACACCTTC.